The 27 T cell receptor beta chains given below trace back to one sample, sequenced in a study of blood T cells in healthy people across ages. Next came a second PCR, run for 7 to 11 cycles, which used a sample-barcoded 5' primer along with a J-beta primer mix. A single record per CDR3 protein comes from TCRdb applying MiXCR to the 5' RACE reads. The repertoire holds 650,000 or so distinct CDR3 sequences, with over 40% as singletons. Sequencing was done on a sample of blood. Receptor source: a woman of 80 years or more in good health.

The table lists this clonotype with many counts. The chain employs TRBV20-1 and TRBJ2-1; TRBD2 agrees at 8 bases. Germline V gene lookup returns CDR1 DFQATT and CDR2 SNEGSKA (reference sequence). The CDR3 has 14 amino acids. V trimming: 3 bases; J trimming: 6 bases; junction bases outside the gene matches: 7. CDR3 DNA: TGCAGTGCTAGTTCTAGCGGGTTCCTCAATGAGCAGTTCTTC. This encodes CSASSSGFLNEQFF.

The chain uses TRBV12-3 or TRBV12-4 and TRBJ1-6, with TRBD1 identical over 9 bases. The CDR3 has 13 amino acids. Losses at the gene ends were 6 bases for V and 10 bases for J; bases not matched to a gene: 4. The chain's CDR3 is CASRGQGWSPLHF. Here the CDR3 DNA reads TGTGCCAGCAGAGGACAGGGGTGGTCACCCCTCCACTTT.

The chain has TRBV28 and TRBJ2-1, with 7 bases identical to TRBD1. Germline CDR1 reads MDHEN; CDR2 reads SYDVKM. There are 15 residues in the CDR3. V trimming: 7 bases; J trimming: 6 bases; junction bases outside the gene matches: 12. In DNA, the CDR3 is TGTGCCAGCAATCAACCGGGACAGCAACCCAATGAGCAGTTCTTC. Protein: CASNQPGQQPNEQFF.

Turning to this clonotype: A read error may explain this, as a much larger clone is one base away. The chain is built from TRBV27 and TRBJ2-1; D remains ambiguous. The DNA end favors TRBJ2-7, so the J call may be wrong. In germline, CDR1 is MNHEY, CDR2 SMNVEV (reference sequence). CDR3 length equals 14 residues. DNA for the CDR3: TGTGCCAGCAGTTTAAGAACCAACTACAATGAGCAGTACTTC. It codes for CASSLRTNYNEQYF.

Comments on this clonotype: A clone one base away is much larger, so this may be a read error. Written as DNA, the CDR3 is TGCAGTGCTCTACGAGTGATAGGTTCGGGAGAGACCCAGTACTTC. It encodes CSALRVIGSGETQYF. The gene calls are TRBV20-1 and TRBJ2-4; no firm D call. The DNA end favors TRBJ2-5, so the J call may be wrong. Germline-derived CDR1 and CDR2 are DFQATT and SNEGSKA (reference sequence). The CDR3 length is 15 residues.

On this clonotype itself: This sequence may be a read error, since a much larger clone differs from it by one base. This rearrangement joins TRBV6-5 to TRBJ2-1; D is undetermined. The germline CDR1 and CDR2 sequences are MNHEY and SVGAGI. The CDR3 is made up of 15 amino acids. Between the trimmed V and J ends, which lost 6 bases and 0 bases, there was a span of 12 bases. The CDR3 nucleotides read TGTGCCAGCAGCTACGTTAAGAGCTCCTACAATGAGCAGTTCTTC. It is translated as CASSYVKSSYNEQFF.

The DNA of the CDR3 is TGTGCCAGCAGTTTACGGTGGCTAGCGGGAAATTACAATGAGCAGTTCTTC. It encodes CASSLRWLAGNYNEQFF. The chain couples TRBV27 to TRBJ2-1, with 9 bases that match TRBD2. Germline lookup yields CDR1 MNHEY and CDR2 SMNVEV (reference sequence). The CDR3 totals 17 residues. The trim removed 2 bases at V and 4 bases at J, leaving 9 bases unmatched.

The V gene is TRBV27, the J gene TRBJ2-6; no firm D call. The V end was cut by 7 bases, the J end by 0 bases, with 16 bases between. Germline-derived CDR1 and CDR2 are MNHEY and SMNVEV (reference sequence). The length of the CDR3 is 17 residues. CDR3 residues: CASNPYGAISGANVLTF. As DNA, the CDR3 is TGTGCCAGCAACCCATACGGAGCTATCTCTGGGGCCAACGTCCTGACTTTC. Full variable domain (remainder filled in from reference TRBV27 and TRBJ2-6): EAQVTQNPRYLITVTGKKLTVTCSQNMNHEYMSWYRQDPGLGLRQIYYSMNVEVTDKGDVPEGYKVSRKEKRNFPLILESPSPNQTSLYFCASNPYGAISGANVLTFGAGSRLTVL.

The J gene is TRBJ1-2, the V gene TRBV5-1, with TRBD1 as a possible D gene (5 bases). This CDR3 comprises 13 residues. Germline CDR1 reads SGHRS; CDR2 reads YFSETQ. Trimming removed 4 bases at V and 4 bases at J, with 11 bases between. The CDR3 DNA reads TGCGCCAGCAGCGGCGCAGGGACCTATGGCTACACCTTC. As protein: CASSGAGTYGYTF.

CDR3 sequence: CASSGRVADTQYF. The CDR3 nucleotides are TGTGCCAGCAGTGGCAGGGTTGCGGATACGCAGTATTTT. The rearrangement uses TRBV25-1 and TRBJ2-3; maybe TRBD1 (5 bases). CDR3 size: 13 residues. Germline V gene data show CDR1 as MGHDK and CDR2 as SYGVNS. V lost 4 bases and J lost 6, with 11 bases in between.

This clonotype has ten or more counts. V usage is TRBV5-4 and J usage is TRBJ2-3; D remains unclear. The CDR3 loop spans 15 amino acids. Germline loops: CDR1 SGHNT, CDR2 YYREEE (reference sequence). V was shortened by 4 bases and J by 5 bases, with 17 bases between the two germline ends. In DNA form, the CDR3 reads TGTGCCAGCAGCGCCACCGGTAGGCAAGTAGATACGCAGTATTTT. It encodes CASSATGRQVDTQYF.

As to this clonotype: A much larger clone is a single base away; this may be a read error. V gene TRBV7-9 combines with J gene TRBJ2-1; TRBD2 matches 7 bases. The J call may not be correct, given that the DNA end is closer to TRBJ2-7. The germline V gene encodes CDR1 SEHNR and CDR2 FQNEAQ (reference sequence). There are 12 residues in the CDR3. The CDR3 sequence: CAGGSSYNEQYF. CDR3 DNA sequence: TGTGCGGGCGGGAGCTCCTACAATGAGCAGTACTTC.

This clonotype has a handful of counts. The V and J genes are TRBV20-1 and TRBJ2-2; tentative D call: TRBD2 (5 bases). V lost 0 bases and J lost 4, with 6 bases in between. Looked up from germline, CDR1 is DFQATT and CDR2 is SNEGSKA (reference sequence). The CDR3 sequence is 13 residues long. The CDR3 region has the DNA TGCAGTGCTAGAGACGGGATCACCGGGGAGCTGTTTTTT. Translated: CSARDGITGELFF.

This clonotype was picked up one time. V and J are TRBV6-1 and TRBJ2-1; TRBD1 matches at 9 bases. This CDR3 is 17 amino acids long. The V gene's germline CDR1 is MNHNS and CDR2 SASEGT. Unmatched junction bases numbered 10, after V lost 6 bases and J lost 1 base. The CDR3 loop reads CASRPSGTGISYNEQFF. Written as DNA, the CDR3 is TGTGCCAGCAGACCATCTGGGACAGGGATTTCCTACAATGAGCAGTTCTTC.

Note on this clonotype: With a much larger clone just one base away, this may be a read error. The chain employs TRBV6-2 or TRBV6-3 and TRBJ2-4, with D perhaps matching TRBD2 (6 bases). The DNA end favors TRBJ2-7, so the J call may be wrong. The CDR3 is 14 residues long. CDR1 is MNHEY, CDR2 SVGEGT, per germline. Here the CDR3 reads CASSYLTGVYEQYF. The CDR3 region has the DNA TGTGCCAGCAGTTACCTAACGGGAGTCTACGAGCAGTACTTC.

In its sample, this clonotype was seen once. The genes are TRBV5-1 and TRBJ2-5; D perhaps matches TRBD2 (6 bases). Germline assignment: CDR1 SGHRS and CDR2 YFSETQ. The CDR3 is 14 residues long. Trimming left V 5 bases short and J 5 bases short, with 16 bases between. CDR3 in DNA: TGCGCCAGCAGAGTCCAGCCGGAGGGGGAGACCCAGTACTTC. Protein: CASRVQPEGETQYF. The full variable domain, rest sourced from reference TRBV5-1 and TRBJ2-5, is KAGVTQTPRYLIKTRGQQVTLSCSPISGHRSVSWYQQTPGQGLQFLFEYFSETQRNKGNFPGRFSGRQFSNSRSEMNVSTLELGDSALYLCASRVQPEGETQYFGPGTRLLVL.

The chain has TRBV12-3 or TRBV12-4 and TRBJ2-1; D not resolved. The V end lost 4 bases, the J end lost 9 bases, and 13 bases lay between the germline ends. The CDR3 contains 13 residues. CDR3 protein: CASSSLYLSEQFF. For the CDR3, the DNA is TGTGCCAGCAGTTCTCTTTATTTATCTGAGCAGTTCTTC.

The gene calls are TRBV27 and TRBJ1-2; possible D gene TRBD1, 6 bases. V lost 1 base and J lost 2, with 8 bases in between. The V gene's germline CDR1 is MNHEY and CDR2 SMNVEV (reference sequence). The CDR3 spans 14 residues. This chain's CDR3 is CASSLFGGNYGYTF. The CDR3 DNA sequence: TGTGCCAGCAGTTTATTCGGGGGCAACTATGGCTACACCTTC.

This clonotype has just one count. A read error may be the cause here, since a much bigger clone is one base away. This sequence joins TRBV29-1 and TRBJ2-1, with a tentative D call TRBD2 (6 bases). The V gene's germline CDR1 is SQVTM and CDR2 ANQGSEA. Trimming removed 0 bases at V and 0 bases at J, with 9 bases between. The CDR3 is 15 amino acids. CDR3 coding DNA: TGCAGCGTTGAAGAGCGGGATTGCTCCTACAATGAGCAGTTCTTC. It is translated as CSVEERDCSYNEQFF.

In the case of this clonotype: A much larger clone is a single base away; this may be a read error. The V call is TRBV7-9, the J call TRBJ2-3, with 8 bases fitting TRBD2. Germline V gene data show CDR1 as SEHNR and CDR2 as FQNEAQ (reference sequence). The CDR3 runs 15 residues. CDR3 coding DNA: TGTGCCTGCAGCTCGAGCGGGGGCCGCACAGATACGCAGTATTTT. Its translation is CACSSSGGRTDTQYF.

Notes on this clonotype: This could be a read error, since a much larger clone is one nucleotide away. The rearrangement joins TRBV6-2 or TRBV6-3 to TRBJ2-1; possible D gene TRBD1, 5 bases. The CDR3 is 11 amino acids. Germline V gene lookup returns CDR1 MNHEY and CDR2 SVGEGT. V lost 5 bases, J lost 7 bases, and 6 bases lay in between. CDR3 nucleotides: TGTGCCAGCAGTGGGGCGAATGAGCAGTTCTTC. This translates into CASSGANEQFF.

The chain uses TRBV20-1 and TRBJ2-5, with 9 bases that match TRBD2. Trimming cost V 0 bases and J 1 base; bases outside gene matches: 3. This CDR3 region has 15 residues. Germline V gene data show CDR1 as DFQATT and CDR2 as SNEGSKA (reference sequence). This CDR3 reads CSAREGLAIQETQYF. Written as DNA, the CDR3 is TGCAGTGCTAGAGAAGGACTAGCGATCCAAGAGACCCAGTACTTC.

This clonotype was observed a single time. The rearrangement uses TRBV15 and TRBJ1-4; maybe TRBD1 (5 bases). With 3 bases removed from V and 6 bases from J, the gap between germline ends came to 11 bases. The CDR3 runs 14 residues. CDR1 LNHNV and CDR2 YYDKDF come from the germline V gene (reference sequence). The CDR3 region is CATSRGDADEKLFF. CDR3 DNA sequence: TGTGCCACCAGCAGGGGGGATGCGGATGAAAAACTGTTTTTT.

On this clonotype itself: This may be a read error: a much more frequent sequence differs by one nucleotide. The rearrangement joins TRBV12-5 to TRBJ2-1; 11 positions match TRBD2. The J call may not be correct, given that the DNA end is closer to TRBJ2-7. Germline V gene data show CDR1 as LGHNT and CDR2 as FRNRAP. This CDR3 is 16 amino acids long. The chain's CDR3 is CASGFELAGDYNEQYF. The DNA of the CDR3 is TGTGCTAGTGGTTTCGAACTAGCGGGAGACTACAATGAGCAGTACTTC.

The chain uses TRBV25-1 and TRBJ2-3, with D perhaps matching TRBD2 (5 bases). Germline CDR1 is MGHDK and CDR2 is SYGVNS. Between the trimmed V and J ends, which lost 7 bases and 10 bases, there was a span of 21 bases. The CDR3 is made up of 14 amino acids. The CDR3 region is CASTSGYPTRAQYF. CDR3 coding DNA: TGTGCCAGCACCAGCGGATACCCTACTCGGGCGCAGTATTTT.

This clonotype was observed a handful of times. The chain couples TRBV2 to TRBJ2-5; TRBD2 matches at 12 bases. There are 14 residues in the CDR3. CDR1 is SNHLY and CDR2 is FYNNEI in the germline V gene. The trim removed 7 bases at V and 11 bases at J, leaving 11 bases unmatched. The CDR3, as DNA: TGTGCCAGCACCCGGACTAGCGGGACTAATGAGCAGTACTTC. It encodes CASTRTSGTNEQYF.

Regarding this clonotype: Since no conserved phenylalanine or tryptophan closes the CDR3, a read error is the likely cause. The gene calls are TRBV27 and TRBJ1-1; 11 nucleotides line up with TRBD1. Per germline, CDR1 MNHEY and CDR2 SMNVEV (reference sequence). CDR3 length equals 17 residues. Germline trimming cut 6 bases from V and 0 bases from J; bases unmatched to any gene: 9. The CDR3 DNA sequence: TGTGCCAGCAGCCCGGGGACAGGGGGGGCCCTGAACACTGAAGCTTTCCTT. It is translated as CASSPGTGGALNTEAFL.